The 17 T cell receptor beta chains listed next were all sequenced from one sample in a study of regulatory T cells in long-lasting Graves disease. Time point described: newly diagnosed GD, antithyroid drugs for less than 3 months. There was RNA extracted from PBMCs, and the TCR library was made from it. Sequencing libraries for TCR beta were prepared with iRepertoire HTBI primers and Arm-PCR of CDR3 regions. A single record per CDR3 protein comes from TCRdb applying MiXCR to the multiplex PCR reads. This table has some 200,000 distinct CDR3 sequences, approximately 18% appearing once. These data were also reused for a study on T cells in Graves' hyperthyroidism and ophthalmopathy.

The specimen was peripheral blood mononuclear cells (PBMCs), collected at new diagnosis, from a patient treated with antithyroid drugs. The source of these receptors is a woman in her twenties or thirties with Graves disease.

For this clonotype: A far larger clone is one nucleotide away, so this likely arose from a read error. The V gene is TRBV12-3 or TRBV12-4, the J gene TRBJ2-5; 13 bases fit TRBD2. The CDR3 has 18 amino acids. The DNA for the CDR3 is TGTGCCAGCAGAGCCGGGACTAGCGGGATTCCGGCCTACAATGAGCAGCTCTTC. It is translated as CASRAGTSGIPAYNEQLF.

There are a few counts of this clonotype. Just one base apart from a much larger clone, this may be a read error. Without the conserved terminal phenylalanine or tryptophan, this CDR3 likely stems from a read error. The rearrangement uses TRBV30 and TRBJ2-5, with 13 bases lining up with TRBD2. CDR3 length: 15 amino acids. The V segment lost 1 base and the J segment 5 bases; nucleotides outside the gene matches: 4. The germline V gene has CDR1 GTSNPN and CDR2 SVGIG (reference sequence). CDR3 residues: CAWSATSGGFETQYV. CDR3 in DNA: TGTGCCTGGAGTGCGACTAGCGGGGGGTTTGAGACCCAGTACGTC.

This clonotype was recorded many times. The chain recombines TRBV7-8 with TRBJ1-5; the D is unclear. This CDR3 is built from 14 residues. Trimming shortened V by 6 bases and J by 5 bases, and 14 bases separated the two germline ends. Germline V gene lookup returns CDR1 SGHVS and CDR2 FQNEAQ. In DNA form, the CDR3 reads TGTGCCAGCAGTGTAGGAGGGATAGATCAGCCCCAGCATTTT. It translates to CASSVGGIDQPQHF.

This clonotype was detected ten times or more. The chain has TRBV19 and TRBJ1-2, with a possible D match to TRBD1 (5 bases). The CDR3 extends over 18 amino acids. Trimming left V 4 bases short and J 4 bases short, with 25 bases between. Germline-derived CDR1 and CDR2 are LNHDA and SQIVND (reference sequence). The CDR3 coding sequence is TGTGCCAGTAGTAAAATATCGCCCTCGGGACGGATCTTCTATGGCTACACCTTC. It specifies CASSKISPSGRIFYGYTF.

The sample holds many counts of this clonotype. This chain connects TRBV3-1 to TRBJ2-7; D remains unclear. The CDR3 has 14 amino acids. Germline V gives CDR1 LGHDT, CDR2 YNNKEL (reference sequence). V shed 0 bases and J shed 3 bases, with 9 bases lying between them. In nucleotides, the CDR3 is TGTGCCAGCAGCCAAGATGTTGGATACTACGAGCAGTACTTC. This sequence encodes CASSQDVGYYEQYF.

This clonotype was picked up many times. The chain combines TRBV27 with TRBJ1-4; D is undetermined. Deletions cut 5 bases from V and 4 bases from J, with 14 bases between. The CDR3 is 15 amino acids. Germline V gives CDR1 MNHEY, CDR2 SMNVEV (reference sequence). CDR3 sequence (DNA): TGTGCCAGCAGTCCCCGGCGCAGAGATAATGAAAAACTGTTTTTT. Translating it yields CASSPRRRDNEKLFF.

This clonotype was counted at least ten times. The rearrangement uses TRBV3-1 and TRBJ2-4; unclear D gene. CDR3 length: 15 amino acids. CDR1 is LGHDT and CDR2 is YNNKEL in the germline V gene (reference sequence). V lost 3 bases, J lost 0 bases, and 9 bases lay in between. CDR3 in amino acids: CASSQGSLAKNIQYF. The CDR3, as DNA: TGTGCCAGCAGCCAGGGGTCCTTAGCCAAAAACATTCAGTACTTC.

In its sample, this clonotype was seen many times. This chain joins TRBV4-1 and TRBJ2-5; 9 nucleotides match TRBD1. V trimming: 1 base; J trimming: 5 bases; junction bases outside the gene matches: 8. CDR1 and CDR2 (germline): MGHRA, YSYEKL. The CDR3 spans 16 residues. CDR3 protein: CASSQVRQGGWETQYF. CDR3 coding DNA: TGCGCCAGCAGCCAAGTCCGACAGGGGGGGTGGGAGACCCAGTACTTC.

This clonotype has at least ten counts. The genes are TRBV12-3 or TRBV12-4 and TRBJ1-2, with a tentative D call TRBD1 (6 bases). This CDR3 has 18 amino acids. Trimming took 7 bases from V and 3 from J, leaving 27 bases between them. The CDR3 sequence: CASNFRGTGMETYYGYTF. The CDR3, as DNA: TGTGCCAGCAATTTCCGAGGAACAGGGATGGAAACATACTATGGCTACACCTTC.

This clonotype was seen ten or more times. The chain carries TRBV28 and TRBJ2-3; D uncertain. This CDR3 has 12 residues. The V gene's germline CDR1 is MDHEN and CDR2 SYDVKM. V lost 7 bases to trimming and J lost 3 bases, with 8 bases between them. The CDR3 loop is CASTSTTDTQYF. CDR3 DNA sequence: TGTGCCAGCACTTCGACAACAGATACGCAGTATTTT.

A remark on this clonotype: The conserved phenylalanine or tryptophan is not found at the CDR3 terminus, so this likely reflects a read error. V is TRBV11-1 and J is TRBJ2-3; 13 nucleotides agree with TRBD2. Germline V gene lookup returns CDR1 SGHAT and CDR2 FQDESV (reference sequence). J gave up 3 bases and V 4 bases, and 4 bases lay outside the gene matches. The CDR3 has 16 residues. CDR3 sequence (DNA): TGTGCCAGCAGCTGGGGACTAGCGGGGCTTACAGATACGCAGTATTAT. Protein: CASSWGLAGLTDTQYY.

The V gene is TRBV4-1, the J gene TRBJ1-4; 7 nucleotides match TRBD1. In germline, CDR1 is MGHRA, CDR2 YSYEKL. The junction had 8 bases not matched to a gene; V was cut back by 2 bases and J by 8 bases. CDR3 length: 15 residues. CDR3 amino acids: CASSQPDRVGEKLFF. The CDR3 region has the DNA TGCGCCAGCAGCCAACCAGACAGGGTGGGAGAAAAACTGTTTTTT.

This clonotype was seen repeatedly, ten times or more. The chain recombines TRBV7-6 with TRBJ2-7; D is perhaps TRBD2 (5 bases). The germline V gene has CDR1 SGHVS and CDR2 FNYEAQ. The length of the CDR3 is 13 residues. V lost 1 base, J lost 3 bases, and 7 bases lay in between. The DNA for the CDR3 is TGTGCCAGCAGCTTAGGCCGGGACTACGAGCAGTACTTC. Its protein product is CASSLGRDYEQYF.

In this sample, this clonotype turned up many times. J is TRBJ1-5 and V is TRBV19, with 8 bases lining up with TRBD1. J gave up 2 bases and V 6 bases, and 6 bases lay outside the gene matches. Germline values: CDR1 LNHDA, CDR2 SQIVND (reference sequence). The CDR3 spans 15 residues. For the CDR3, the DNA is TGTGCCAGTAGGGACAGGGTTAAGGGCAATCAGCCCCAGCATTTT. This encodes CASRDRVKGNQPQHF. The variable domain in full, with the rest retrieved from reference TRBV19 and TRBJ1-5, is DGGITQSPKYLFRKEGQNVTLSCEQNLNHDAMYWYRQDPGQGLRLIYYSQIVNDFQKGDIAEGYSVSREKKESFPLTVTSAQKNPTAFYLCASRDRVKGNQPQHFGDGTRLSIL.

This clonotype has at least ten counts. This rearrangement joins TRBV27 to TRBJ1-1, with D perhaps TRBD1 (6 bases). Germline values: CDR1 MNHEY, CDR2 SMNVEV (reference sequence). The V end lost 5 bases, the J end lost 3 bases, and 13 bases lay between the germline ends. This CDR3 comprises 14 residues. In DNA form, the CDR3 reads TGTGCCAGCAGTCCCCTAGGGGGGGACACTGAAGCTTTCTTT. It translates to CASSPLGGDTEAFF.

This clonotype was found many times. The chain couples TRBV7-9 to TRBJ2-5, with D perhaps TRBD1 or TRBD2 (5 bases each). V shed 5 bases and J shed 0 bases, with 16 bases lying between them. The CDR3 spans 16 residues. The germline V gene has CDR1 SEHNR and CDR2 FQNEAQ (reference sequence). This chain's CDR3 is CASSPRGREYQETQYF. For the CDR3, the DNA is TGTGCCAGCAGCCCGAGGGGCAGGGAGTACCAAGAGACCCAGTACTTC.

This clonotype was seen ten or more times. The chain carries TRBV28 and TRBJ1-2; tentatively, D is TRBD1 (6 bases). The CDR3 length is 15 residues. Germline assignment: CDR1 MDHEN and CDR2 SYDVKM. Deletions cut 6 bases from V and 4 bases from J, with 18 bases between. The CDR3 DNA reads TGTGCCAGCAGGGGGCTACAGGGCCCCGTCTATGGCTACACCTTC. This sequence encodes CASRGLQGPVYGYTF.